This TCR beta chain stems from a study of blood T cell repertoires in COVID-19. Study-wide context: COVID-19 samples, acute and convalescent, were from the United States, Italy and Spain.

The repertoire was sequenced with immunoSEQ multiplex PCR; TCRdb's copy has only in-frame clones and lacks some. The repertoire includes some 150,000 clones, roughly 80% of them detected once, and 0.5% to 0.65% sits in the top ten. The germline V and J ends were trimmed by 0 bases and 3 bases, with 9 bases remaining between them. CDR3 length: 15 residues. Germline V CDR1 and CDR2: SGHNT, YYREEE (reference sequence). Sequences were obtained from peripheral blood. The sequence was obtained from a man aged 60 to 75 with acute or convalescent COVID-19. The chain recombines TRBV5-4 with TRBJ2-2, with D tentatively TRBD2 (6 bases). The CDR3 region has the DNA TGTGCCAGCAGCTTGGAGGGACTGTACACCGGGGAGCTGTTTTTT. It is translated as CASSLEGLYTGELFF. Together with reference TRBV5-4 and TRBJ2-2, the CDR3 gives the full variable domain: ETGVTQSPTHLIKTRGQQVTLRCSSQSGHNTVSWYQQALGQGPQFIFQYYREEENGRGNFPPRFSGLQFPNYSSELNVNALELDDSALYLCASSLEGLYTGELFFGEGSRLTVL.